The 21 T cell receptor beta chains reported below all come from one sample, sequenced in a study of cytomegalovirus exposure and HLA in healthy donors. PCR involved 60 Vbeta and 13 Jbeta primers. The repertoire was sequenced with immunoSEQ multiplex PCR; TCRdb's copy has only in-frame clones and lacks some. The sample consists of 150,000 to 200,000 clones, roughly 85% of them appearing once. Sequenced input: PBMCs. Receptors originate from a male donor in good health and CMV-seropositive.

The chain couples TRBV19 to TRBJ1-1, with 10 bases that match TRBD1. Unmatched junction bases numbered 9, after V lost 5 bases and J lost 3 bases. Germline-derived CDR1 and CDR2 are LNHDA and SQIVND (reference sequence). The CDR3 sequence is 16 residues long. The CDR3 region is CASSLGTGDLYTEAFF. The CDR3 bases are TGTGCCAGTAGTCTCGGGACAGGGGATCTGTACACTGAAGCTTTCTTT.

This clone has a single count. The V call is TRBV4-1, the J call TRBJ1-2; D possibly corresponds to TRBD1 (6 bases). CDR1 is MGHRA and CDR2 is YSYEKL in the germline V gene. The CDR3 extends over 15 amino acids. Trimming stripped 5 bases from V and 8 bases from J, with 21 bases between. For the CDR3, the DNA is TGCGCCAGCAGCACCTTAGCCCCAGGGGCGGGCGGCTACACCTTC. As protein: CASSTLAPGAGGYTF.

This clone was seen only once. This chain connects TRBV5-1 to TRBJ2-3, with 10 bases fitting TRBD2. The V segment lost 3 bases and the J segment 4 bases; nucleotides outside the gene matches: 11. This CDR3 comprises 17 residues. In germline, CDR1 is SGHRS, CDR2 YFSETQ. CDR3 sequence: CASSWTLSGGVSDTQYF. The CDR3 nucleotides are TGCGCCAGCAGCTGGACCTTGAGCGGGGGGGTGTCAGATACGCAGTATTTT.

This clone was recorded only once. The gene calls are TRBV9 and TRBJ2-3, with a possible D match to TRBD2 (6 bases). There are 17 residues in the CDR3. From germline, CDR1 is SGDLS and CDR2 YYNGEE. Trimming left V 3 bases short and J 4 bases short, with 21 bases between. This CDR3 reads CASSASPRERGPDTQYF. The CDR3 DNA reads as TGTGCCAGCAGCGCCTCTCCCCGGGAGAGAGGGCCAGATACGCAGTATTTT.

The rearrangement joins TRBV2 to TRBJ1-1; the D is unclear. The germline V gene encodes CDR1 SNHLY and CDR2 FYNNEI. CDR3 length equals 14 residues. Deletions cut 6 bases from V and 3 bases from J, with 14 bases between. The CDR3 loop reads CASRPGGMDTEAFF. Here the CDR3 DNA reads TGTGCCAGCAGGCCAGGAGGTATGGACACTGAAGCTTTCTTT.

V gene TRBV10-2 combines with J gene TRBJ2-7; 8 bases agree with TRBD2. The CDR3 sequence is 13 residues long. The germline gives CDR1 WSHSY, CDR2 SAAADI. V gave up 9 bases and J gave up 5 bases; unmatched junction bases: 9. The CDR3 is CASVQAGAHEQYF. DNA for the CDR3: TGCGCCAGTGTACAAGCGGGAGCCCACGAGCAGTACTTC.

This clone was seen a handful of times. The rearrangement joins TRBV30 to TRBJ2-7, with TRBD2 identical over 7 bases. CDR3 length equals 14 residues. Germline V gives CDR1 GTSNPN, CDR2 SVGIG (reference sequence). The trim removed 5 bases at V and 1 base at J, leaving 8 bases unmatched. CDR3: CAWSTGTKSYEQYF. CDR3 DNA sequence: TGTGCCTGGTCGACCGGGACTAAGTCCTACGAGCAGTACTTC.

The sample holds one count of this clone. The V call is TRBV29-1, the J call TRBJ1-1; possibly TRBD1 for D (6 bases). With 6 bases removed from V and 5 bases from J, the gap between germline ends came to 16 bases. The CDR3 covers 13 residues. Germline V gene lookup returns CDR1 SQVTM and CDR2 ANQGSEA. CDR3 residues: CSVAAQGKTEAFF. The CDR3 DNA reads TGCAGCGTCGCCGCACAGGGAAAGACTGAAGCTTTCTTT.

The gene calls are TRBV11-2 and TRBJ1-2; TRBD1 might be the D (6 bases). The V end lost 5 bases, the J end lost 2 bases, and 18 bases lay between the germline ends. Germline CDR1 and CDR2: SGHAT and FQNNGV. The CDR3 totals 16 residues. CDR3 loop: CASSPIRDTSNYGYTF. The CDR3, as DNA: TGTGCCAGCAGCCCAATCCGGGACACAAGCAACTATGGCTACACCTTC.

The genes are TRBV14 and TRBJ1-1, with unresolved D. The V end lost 3 bases, the J end lost 0 bases, and 5 bases lay between the germline ends. Germline assignment: CDR1 SGHDN and CDR2 FVKESK. The CDR3 has 13 amino acids. The CDR3 protein is CASSHSMNTEAFF. CDR3 in DNA: TGTGCCAGCAGCCATTCCATGAACACTGAAGCTTTCTTT. The whole variable domain, remainder taken from reference TRBV14 and TRBJ1-1, is EAGVTQFPSHSVIEKGQTVTLRCDPISGHDNLYWYRRVMGKEIKFLLHFVKESKQDESGMPNNRFLAERTGGTYSTLKVQPAELEDSGVYFCASSHSMNTEAFFGQGTRLTVV.

This chain connects TRBV11-2 to TRBJ2-5, with 7 bases aligning to TRBD2. Germline CDR1 and CDR2: SGHAT and FQNNGV. V shed 5 bases, J shed 4 bases, and the junction held 7 bases outside the gene matches. The CDR3 runs 14 residues. CDR3 sequence: CASSPPAGVETQYF. Here the CDR3 DNA reads TGTGCCAGCAGCCCACCGGCGGGAGTAGAGACCCAGTACTTC.

The rearrangement links TRBV4-1 to TRBJ2-7; D unclear. Germline-derived CDR1 and CDR2 are MGHRA and YSYEKL. Trimming removed 0 bases at V and 2 bases at J, with 17 bases between. The CDR3 loop spans 17 amino acids. In nucleotides, the CDR3 is TGCGCCAGCAGCCAAGATCGCCAGGATCCTACAACCTACGAGCAGTACTTC. Translating gives CASSQDRQDPTTYEQYF.

This chain connects TRBV9 to TRBJ1-2, with 7 bases matching TRBD1. The CDR3 length is 14 residues. From germline, CDR1 is SGDLS and CDR2 YYNGEE. V trimming: 0 bases; J trimming: 5 bases; junction bases outside the gene matches: 4. The CDR3 sequence is CASSVVGQEYGYTF. DNA for the CDR3: TGTGCCAGCAGCGTAGTTGGACAGGAGTATGGCTACACCTTC.

The chain carries TRBV18 and TRBJ2-1; a weak D match, TRBD1 (5 bases). CDR1 KGHSH and CDR2 LQKENI come from the germline V gene. This CDR3 has 13 amino acids. V dropped 3 bases and J dropped 5 bases, with 8 bases sitting between them. The CDR3 loop is CASSPTGNNEQFF. CDR3 nucleotides: TGTGCCAGCTCACCTACAGGTAACAATGAGCAGTTCTTC.

J is TRBJ2-7 and V is TRBV6-6; D perhaps matches TRBD1 (5 bases). This CDR3 region has 15 residues. Germline-derived CDR1 and CDR2 are MNHNY and SVGAGI (reference sequence). The ends were cut back, 6 bases at V and 3 bases at J, with 18 bases in the middle. CDR3 DNA sequence: TGTGCCAGCAGCAAAGACAGTCGCCCTGACTACGAGCAGTACTTC. It encodes CASSKDSRPDYEQYF.

The table lists this clone with a count of one. This rearrangement joins TRBV7-2 to TRBJ2-7; weak D call: TRBD2 (6 bases). CDR1 and CDR2 from the germline V gene are SGHTA and FQGNSA. The CDR3 totals 11 residues. The V gene lost 8 bases and the J gene lost 6 bases, with 11 bases spanning the gap. This CDR3 is CASGLAREQYF. The DNA of the CDR3 is TGTGCCAGCGGTCTAGCGCGCGAGCAGTACTTC. Combining the CDR3 with reference TRBV7-2 and TRBJ2-7 gives the whole variable domain GAGVSQSPSNKVTEKGKDVELRCDPISGHTALYWYRQSLGQGLEFLIYFQGNSAPDKSGLPSDRFSAERTGGSVSTLTIQRTQQEDSAVYLCASGLAREQYFGPGTRLTVT.

Only one count was recorded for this clone. The chain uses TRBV18 and TRBJ2-3; a weak D match, TRBD1 (5 bases). CDR1 is KGHSH, CDR2 LQKENI, per germline. Trimming stripped 4 bases from V and 5 bases from J, with 13 bases between. There are 14 residues in the CDR3. The CDR3 spells CASSRAGMEDTQYF. DNA for the CDR3: TGTGCCAGCTCACGGGCAGGGATGGAAGATACGCAGTATTTT.

The rearrangement links TRBV28 to TRBJ2-2, with 12 bases fitting TRBD1. Germline CDR1 reads MDHEN; CDR2 reads SYDVKM. With V trimmed by 4 bases and J by 5 bases, 8 bases remained unmatched. CDR3 size: 17 residues. CDR3 DNA sequence: TGTGCCAGCAGTTCACCCGGGACAGGGGGCGGAACCGGGGAGCTGTTTTTT. It is translated as CASSSPGTGGGTGELFF.

J is TRBJ2-5 and V is TRBV5-1, with 7 bases matching TRBD1. CDR1 is SGHRS and CDR2 is YFSETQ in the germline V gene. The CDR3 runs 14 residues. With 4 bases clipped from V and 1 base from J, the junction kept 4 bases outside the gene matches. This CDR3 is CASSAGDSQETQYF. Written as DNA, the CDR3 is TGCGCCAGCAGCGCCGGGGACAGCCAAGAGACCCAGTACTTC.

This clone was detected only a few times. The rearrangement joins TRBV7-8 to TRBJ1-5, with D perhaps TRBD1 (5 bases). Germline CDR1 reads SGHVS; CDR2 reads FQNEAQ. With 3 bases removed from V and 7 bases from J, the gap between germline ends came to 10 bases. CDR3 length equals 13 residues. The CDR3 is CASSLGGGQPQHF. For the CDR3, the DNA is TGTGCCAGCAGCTTGGGGGGAGGCCAGCCCCAGCATTTT.

The chain combines TRBV13 with TRBJ2-1; 14 bases line up with TRBD2. This CDR3 is 16 amino acids long. The germline V gene encodes CDR1 PRHDT and CDR2 FYEKMQ (reference sequence). With 4 bases clipped from V and 7 bases from J, the junction kept 6 bases outside the gene matches. The CDR3 region has the DNA TGTGCCAGCAGCTCGGGACTAGCGGGGGCGGGGAATGAGCAGTTCTTC. The encoded protein is CASSSGLAGAGNEQFF.